Presented here are 3 T cell receptor beta chains from one specimen sequenced in a study of tumor-infiltrating lymphocytes in localized non-small cell lung cancer. TCRdb's copy holds only in-frame clones and misses some; the assay was immunoSEQ multiplex PCR. This table holds approximately 15,000 clones, around 82% found once. Sequencing was carried out using uninvolved lung tissue not adjacent to the tumor. The receptor set was obtained from a human donor with non-small cell lung cancer.

V usage is TRBV29-1 and J usage is TRBJ1-1; no firm D call. This CDR3 spans 11 amino acids. Germline V CDR1 and CDR2: SQVTM, ANQGSEA. Deletions cut 6 bases from V and 4 bases from J, with 9 bases between. CDR3 sequence reads: CSVQKPTEAFF. In DNA form, the CDR3 reads TGCAGCGTCCAAAAACCCACTGAAGCTTTCTTT.

The chain carries TRBV6-5 and TRBJ1-4; no reliable D call. Per germline, CDR1 MNHEY and CDR2 SVGAGI. The CDR3 runs 13 residues. V was pared by 0 bases and J by 10 bases, with 9 bases between. The DNA of the CDR3 is TGTGCCAGCAGTTACTCTGCCGACGGAAAACTGTTTTTT. Translating gives CASSYSADGKLFF.

The gene calls are TRBV5-1 and TRBJ2-7; 10 nucleotides match TRBD2. Germline V gene lookup returns CDR1 SGHRS and CDR2 YFSETQ. The CDR3 totals 16 residues. J lost 3 bases, V lost 0 bases, and 6 bases had no gene match. CDR3 loop: CASSLVSPSGSYEQYF. Here the CDR3 DNA reads TGCGCCAGCAGCTTGGTATCGCCTAGCGGGAGCTACGAGCAGTACTTC.